A single sample is the source of the 10 T cell receptor beta chains below, sequenced in a study of T cell changes during pregnancy in multiple sclerosis. Using immunoSEQ multiplex PCR, the repertoire was profiled, and TCRdb retains in-frame clones only, with some absent. The table has about 60,000 clones, 90% to 95% seen once; the top ten hold 0.76%. The sample was CD4+ T cells from peripheral blood mononuclear cells, taken in the first trimester of pregnancy. The receptors were gathered from a female donor with multiple sclerosis, enrolled in a pregnancy study.

The chain is built from TRBV6-9 and TRBJ2-2, with D perhaps matching TRBD1 (6 bases). The ends were cut back, 4 bases at V and 3 bases at J, with 12 bases in the middle. CDR3 length: 15 residues. Germline-derived CDR1 and CDR2 are MNHGY and SVAAGI. The chain's CDR3 is CASSLFPGDTGELFF. CDR3 coding DNA: TGTGCCAGCAGTTTATTTCCAGGGGACACCGGGGAGCTGTTTTTT.

This clone appeared once. The chain combines TRBV29-1 with TRBJ2-5; 8 bases line up with TRBD1. This CDR3 has 13 residues. V was clipped by 5 bases and J by 5 bases; unmatched bases: 7. The germline gives CDR1 SQVTM, CDR2 ANQGSEA. CDR3 sequence (DNA): TGCAGCGTTTTGAGGGGACAGGTGGAGACCCAGTACTTC. Translating it yields CSVLRGQVETQYF.

This chain joins TRBV7-2 and TRBJ2-4, with 8 bases lining up with TRBD1. V lost 1 base to trimming and J lost 7 bases; unmatched junction nucleotides: 6. The CDR3 is 15 residues long. Looked up from germline, CDR1 is SGHTA and CDR2 is FQGNSA. CDR3 loop: CASSLVPGGRNIQYF. CDR3 coding DNA: TGTGCCAGCAGCTTAGTCCCAGGGGGCAGGAACATTCAGTACTTC. Combining the CDR3 with reference TRBV7-2 and TRBJ2-4 gives the whole variable domain GAGVSQSPSNKVTEKGKDVELRCDPISGHTALYWYRQSLGQGLEFLIYFQGNSAPDKSGLPSDRFSAERTGGSVSTLTIQRTQQEDSAVYLCASSLVPGGRNIQYFGAGTRLSVL.

This rearrangement joins TRBV7-9 to TRBJ2-1, with 13 bases lining up with TRBD2. In germline, CDR1 is SEHNR, CDR2 FQNEAQ (reference sequence). Trimming cost V 10 bases and J 9 bases; bases outside gene matches: 6. The length of the CDR3 is 13 residues. This chain's CDR3 is CATKLAGGSEQFF. For the CDR3, the DNA is TGTGCCACCAAACTAGCGGGGGGGTCTGAGCAGTTCTTC.

The chain has TRBV11-2 and TRBJ2-2; possibly TRBD2 for D (5 bases). This CDR3 is built from 12 residues. The V and J ends lost 8 bases and 3 bases respectively, with 7 bases between them. From germline, CDR1 is SGHAT and CDR2 FQNNGV. In nucleotides, the CDR3 is TGTGCCAGCGGACTTTACACCGGGGAGCTGTTTTTT. Residues: CASGLYTGELFF.

In its sample, this clone was seen once. This chain connects TRBV19 to TRBJ2-7; D gene uncertain. V was cut by 5 bases and J by 7 bases, with 27 bases left in between. This CDR3 contains 17 residues. Germline lookup yields CDR1 LNHDA and CDR2 SQIVND (reference sequence). In DNA, the CDR3 is TGTGCCAGTAGTTCCACCCCCCCCGCGAACGGAGTTAAAGAGCAGTACTTC. Translation: CASSSTPPANGVKEQYF.

About this clone itself: An end of the junction differs from the germline gene, which may be a read error. The chain is built from TRBV7-7 and TRBJ2-1, with 8 nucleotides matching TRBD2. CDR3 length: 15 amino acids. CDR1 is SSHAT, CDR2 FNYEAQ, per germline (reference sequence). This chain's CDR3 is CASSLVASGPEEQFF. The CDR3, as DNA: TGTGCTAGCAGCTTAGTTGCTAGCGGGCCCGAGGAGCAGTTCTTC.

In its sample, this clone ranks as medium-sized. The V gene is TRBV9, the J gene TRBJ2-2; 10 bases are a match to TRBD1. The J segment lost 4 bases and the V segment lost 0 bases, leaving 0 bases of the junction unmatched. Germline CDR1 reads SGDLS; CDR2 reads YYNGEE. This CDR3 is 15 amino acids long. CDR3 bases: TGTGCCAGCAGCGTAGGGACAGGGGGCACCGGGGAGCTGTTTTTT. The encoded protein is CASSVGTGGTGELFF. Full variable domain (missing parts from reference TRBV9 and TRBJ2-2): DSGVTQTPKHLITATGQRVTLRCSPRSGDLSVYWYQQSLDQGLQFLIQYYNGEERAKGNILERFSAQQFPDLHSELNLSSLELGDSALYFCASSVGTGGTGELFFGEGSRLTVL.

This chain links TRBV7-9 with TRBJ2-7, with 8 bases lining up with TRBD1. This CDR3 comprises 14 residues. The germline CDR1 and CDR2 sequences are SEHNR and FQNEAQ (reference sequence). The trim removed 4 bases at V and 4 bases at J, leaving 6 bases unmatched. CDR3 residues: CASSSRTGSYEQYF. Here the CDR3 DNA reads TGTGCCAGCAGCTCTCGGACAGGGAGTTACGAGCAGTACTTC.

The chain carries TRBV19 and TRBJ1-1; no clear D. The V and J ends lost 5 bases and 1 base respectively, with 8 bases between them. Germline V lookup: CDR1 LNHDA, CDR2 SQIVND (reference sequence). The CDR3 runs to 13 residues. The CDR3: CASSAGRNTEAFF. The DNA for the CDR3 is TGTGCCAGTAGTGCCGGGAGGAACACTGAAGCTTTCTTT.